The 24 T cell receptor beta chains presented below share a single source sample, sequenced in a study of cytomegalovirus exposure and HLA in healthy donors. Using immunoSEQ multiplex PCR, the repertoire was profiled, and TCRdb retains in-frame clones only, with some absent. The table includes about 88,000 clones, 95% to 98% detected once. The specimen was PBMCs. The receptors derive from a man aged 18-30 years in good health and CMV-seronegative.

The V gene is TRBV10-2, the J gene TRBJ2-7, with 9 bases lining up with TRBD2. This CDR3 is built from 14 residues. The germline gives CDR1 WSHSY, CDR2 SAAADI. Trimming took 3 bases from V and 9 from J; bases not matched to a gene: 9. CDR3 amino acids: CASSDGAGGPGQYF. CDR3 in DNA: TGCGCCAGCAGTGACGGGGCGGGAGGGCCGGGGCAGTACTTC.

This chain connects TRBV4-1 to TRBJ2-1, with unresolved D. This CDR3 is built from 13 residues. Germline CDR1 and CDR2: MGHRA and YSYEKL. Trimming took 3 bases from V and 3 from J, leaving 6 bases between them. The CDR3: CASSHISYNEQFF. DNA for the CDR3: TGCGCCAGCAGCCATATTAGCTACAATGAGCAGTTCTTC.

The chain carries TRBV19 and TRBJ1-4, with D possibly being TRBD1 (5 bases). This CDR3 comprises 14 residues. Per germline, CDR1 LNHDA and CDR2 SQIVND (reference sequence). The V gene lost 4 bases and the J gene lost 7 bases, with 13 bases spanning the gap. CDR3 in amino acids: CASSTWGKSEKLFF. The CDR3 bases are TGTGCCAGTAGTACTTGGGGCAAGAGTGAAAAACTGTTTTTT.

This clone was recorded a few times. The CDR3 reads CASSPGTQNTEAFF. CDR3 coding DNA: TGCGCCAGCAGCCCTGGGACACAGAACACTGAAGCTTTCTTT. This chain links TRBV5-1 with TRBJ1-1; tentative D call: TRBD1 (6 bases). The CDR3 is 14 residues long. Germline CDR1 and CDR2: SGHRS and YFSETQ. Between the trimmed V and J ends, which lost 4 bases and 1 base, there was a span of 11 bases.

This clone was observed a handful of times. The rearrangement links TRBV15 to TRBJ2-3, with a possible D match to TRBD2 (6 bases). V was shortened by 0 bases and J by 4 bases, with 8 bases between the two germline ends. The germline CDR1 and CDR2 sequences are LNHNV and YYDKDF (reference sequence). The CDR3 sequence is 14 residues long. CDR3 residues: CATSRDGEADTQYF. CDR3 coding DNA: TGTGCCACCAGCAGAGATGGGGAGGCAGATACGCAGTATTTT. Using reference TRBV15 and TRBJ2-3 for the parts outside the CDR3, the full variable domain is DAMVIQNPRYQVTQFGKPVTLSCSQTLNHNVMYWYQQKSSQAPKLLFHYYDKDFNNEADTPDNFQSRRPNTSFCFLDIRSPGLGDTAMYLCATSRDGEADTQYFGPGTRLTVL.

This chain's CDR3 is CASSPFLGSTDTQYF. CDR3 bases: TGTGCCAGCAGCCCATTCCTAGGTAGCACAGATACGCAGTATTTT. This chain uses TRBV7-2 with TRBJ2-3; no definite D call. V was shortened by 5 bases and J by 0 bases, with 12 bases between the two germline ends. Germline V CDR1 and CDR2: SGHTA, FQGNSA. There are 15 residues in the CDR3.

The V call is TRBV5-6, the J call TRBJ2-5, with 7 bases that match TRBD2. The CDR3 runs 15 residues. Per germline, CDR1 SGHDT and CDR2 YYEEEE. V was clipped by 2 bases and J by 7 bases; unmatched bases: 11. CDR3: CASSLGLVAEGTQYF. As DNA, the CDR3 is TGTGCCAGCAGCTTAGGACTAGTCGCTGAAGGGACCCAGTACTTC.

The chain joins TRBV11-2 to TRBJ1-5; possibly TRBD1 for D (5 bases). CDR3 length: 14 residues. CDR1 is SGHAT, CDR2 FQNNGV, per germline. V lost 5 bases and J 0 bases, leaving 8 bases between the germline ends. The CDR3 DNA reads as TGTGCCAGCAGCGCGACAGTTAGCAATCAGCCCCAGCATTTT. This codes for CASSATVSNQPQHF.

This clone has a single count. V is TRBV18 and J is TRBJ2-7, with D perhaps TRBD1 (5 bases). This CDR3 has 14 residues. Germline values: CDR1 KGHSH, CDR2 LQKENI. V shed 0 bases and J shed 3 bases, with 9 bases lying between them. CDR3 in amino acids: CASSPPQGIYEQYF. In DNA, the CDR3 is TGTGCCAGCTCACCACCGCAGGGAATCTACGAGCAGTACTTC.

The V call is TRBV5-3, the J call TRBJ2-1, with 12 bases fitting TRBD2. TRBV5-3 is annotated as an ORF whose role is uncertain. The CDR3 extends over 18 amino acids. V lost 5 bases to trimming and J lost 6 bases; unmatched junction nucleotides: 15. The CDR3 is CARRRLAGDAGRGNEQFF. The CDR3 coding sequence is TGTGCCAGAAGACGACTAGCGGGAGATGCGGGCCGGGGCAATGAGCAGTTCTTC.

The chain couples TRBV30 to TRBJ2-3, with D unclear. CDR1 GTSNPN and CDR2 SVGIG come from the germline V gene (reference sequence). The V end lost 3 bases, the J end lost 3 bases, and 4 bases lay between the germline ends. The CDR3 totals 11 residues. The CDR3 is CAWSTTDTQYF. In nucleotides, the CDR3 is TGTGCCTGGAGCACAACAGATACGCAGTATTTT.

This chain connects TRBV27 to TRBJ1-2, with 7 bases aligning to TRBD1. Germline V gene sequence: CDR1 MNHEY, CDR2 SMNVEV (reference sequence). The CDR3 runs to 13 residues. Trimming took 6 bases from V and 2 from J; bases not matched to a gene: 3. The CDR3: CASRRTGNYGYTF. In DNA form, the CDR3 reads TGTGCCAGCAGAAGGACAGGAAACTATGGCTACACCTTC.

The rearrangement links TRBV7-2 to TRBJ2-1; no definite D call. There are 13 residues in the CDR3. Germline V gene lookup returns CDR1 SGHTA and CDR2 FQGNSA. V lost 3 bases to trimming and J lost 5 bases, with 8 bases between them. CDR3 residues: CASSLAVNNEQFF. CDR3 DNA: TGTGCCAGCAGCTTGGCGGTAAACAATGAGCAGTTCTTC.

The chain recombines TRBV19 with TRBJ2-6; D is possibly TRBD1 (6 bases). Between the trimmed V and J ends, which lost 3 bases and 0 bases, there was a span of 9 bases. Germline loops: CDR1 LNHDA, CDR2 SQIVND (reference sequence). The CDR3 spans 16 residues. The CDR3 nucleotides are TGTGCCAGTAGTATGGACAGAAACTCTGGGGCCAACGTCCTGACTTTC. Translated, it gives CASSMDRNSGANVLTF. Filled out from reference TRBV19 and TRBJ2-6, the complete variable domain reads DGGITQSPKYLFRKEGQNVTLSCEQNLNHDAMYWYRQDPGQGLRLIYYSQIVNDFQKGDIAEGYSVSREKKESFPLTVTSAQKNPTAFYLCASSMDRNSGANVLTFGAGSRLTVL.

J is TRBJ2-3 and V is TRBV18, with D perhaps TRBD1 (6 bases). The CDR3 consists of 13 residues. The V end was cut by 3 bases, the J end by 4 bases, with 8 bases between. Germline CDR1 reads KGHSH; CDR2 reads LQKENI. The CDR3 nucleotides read TGTGCCAGCTCACCGGGGACACCAGATACGCAGTATTTT. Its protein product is CASSPGTPDTQYF.

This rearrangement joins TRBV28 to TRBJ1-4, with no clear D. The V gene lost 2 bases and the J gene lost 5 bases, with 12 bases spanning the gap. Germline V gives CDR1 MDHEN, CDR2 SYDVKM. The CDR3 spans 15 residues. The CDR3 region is CASSLPPGGNEKLFF. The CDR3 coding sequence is TGTGCCAGCAGTTTACCCCCAGGTGGGAATGAAAAACTGTTTTTT.

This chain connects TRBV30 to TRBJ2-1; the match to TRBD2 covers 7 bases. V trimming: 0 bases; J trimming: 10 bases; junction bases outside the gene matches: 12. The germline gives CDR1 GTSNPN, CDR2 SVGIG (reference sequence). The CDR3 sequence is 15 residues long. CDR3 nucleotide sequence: TGTGCCTGGAGTGTTGGGGGAGGGCCAAGGTCCGAGCAGTTCTTC. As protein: CAWSVGGGPRSEQFF.

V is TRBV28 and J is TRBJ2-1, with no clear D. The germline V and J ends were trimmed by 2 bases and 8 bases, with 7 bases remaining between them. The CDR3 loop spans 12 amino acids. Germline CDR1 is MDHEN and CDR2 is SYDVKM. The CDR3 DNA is TGTGCCAGCAGTTTAGCACGGGATGAGCAGTTCTTC. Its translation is CASSLARDEQFF.

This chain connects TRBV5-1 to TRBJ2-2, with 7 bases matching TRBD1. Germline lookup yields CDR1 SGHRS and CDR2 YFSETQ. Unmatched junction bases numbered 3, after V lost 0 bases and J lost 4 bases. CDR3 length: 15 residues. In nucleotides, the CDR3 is TGCGCCAGCAGCTTGGGACAGGGTGGCACCGGGGAGCTGTTTTTT. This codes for CASSLGQGGTGELFF.

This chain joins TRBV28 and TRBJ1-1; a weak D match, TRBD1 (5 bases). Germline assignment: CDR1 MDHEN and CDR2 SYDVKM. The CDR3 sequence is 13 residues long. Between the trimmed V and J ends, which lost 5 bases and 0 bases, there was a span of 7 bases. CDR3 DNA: TGTGCCAGCAGTCCCAGGGTGAACACTGAAGCTTTCTTT. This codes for CASSPRVNTEAFF.

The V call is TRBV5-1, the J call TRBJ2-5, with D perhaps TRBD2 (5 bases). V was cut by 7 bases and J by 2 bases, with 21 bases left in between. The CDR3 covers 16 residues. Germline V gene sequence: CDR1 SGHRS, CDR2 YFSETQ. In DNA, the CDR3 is TGCGCCAGCCGACCTACTGGGAGTTCGGATCAAGAGACCCAGTACTTC. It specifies CASRPTGSSDQETQYF.

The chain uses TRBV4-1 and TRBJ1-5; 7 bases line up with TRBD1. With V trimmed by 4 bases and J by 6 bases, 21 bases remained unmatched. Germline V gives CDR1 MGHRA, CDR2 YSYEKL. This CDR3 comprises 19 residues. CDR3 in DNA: TGCGCCAGCAGCCGATACGCGAGACAGGGAAATATTGGTGGTCAGCCCCAGCATTTT. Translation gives CASSRYARQGNIGGQPQHF.

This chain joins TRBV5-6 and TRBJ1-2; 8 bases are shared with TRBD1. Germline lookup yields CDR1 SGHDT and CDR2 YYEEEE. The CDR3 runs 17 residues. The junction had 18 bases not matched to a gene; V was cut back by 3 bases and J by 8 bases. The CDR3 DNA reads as TGTGCCAGCAGCTCGGGAACAGGGGGAAGGAAGATGGGGGGCTACACCTTC. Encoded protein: CASSSGTGGRKMGGYTF.

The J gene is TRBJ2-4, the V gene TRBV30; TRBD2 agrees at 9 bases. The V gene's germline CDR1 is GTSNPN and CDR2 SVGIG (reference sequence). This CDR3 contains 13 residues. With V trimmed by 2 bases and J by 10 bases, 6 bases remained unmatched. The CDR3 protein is CAWSQTGLAIQYF. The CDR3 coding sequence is TGTGCCTGGAGTCAGACGGGACTAGCAATTCAGTACTTC.